This T cell receptor beta chain was observed in a study of blood T cells in healthy people across ages. Together with a sample-barcoded 5' primer, a J-beta primer mix was included in a second PCR lasting roughly 7 to 11 cycles. A single record per CDR3 protein comes from TCRdb applying MiXCR to the 5' RACE reads. Here the sample spans hundreds of thousands of distinct CDR3 sequences, more than 50% being singletons. Germline CDR1 reads DFQATT; CDR2 reads SNEGSKA (reference sequence). The length of the CDR3 is 15 residues. The material sequenced was blood. The J gene is TRBJ2-4, the V gene TRBV20-1, with TRBD1 matching 7 bases. With the DNA end fitting TRBJ2-7 better, the J assignment may be wrong. The receptor's source is a man in his forties in good health. CDR3 in DNA: TGCAGTGCTAGCCGGGACAGTCGGGTCACCTACGAGCAGTACTTC. Encoded protein: CSASRDSRVTYEQYF.